This T cell receptor beta chain was found in a study of regulatory T cells in long-lasting Graves disease. Remarks on this clonotype: Its matching antigen is unknown.

Study-wide points: Those with persistent Graves' had less TCR diversity than newly diagnosed patients. Small numbers of samples may have cut accuracy. The number of shared public clonotypes was higher in persistent patients (under 3,000) than new patients (around 960).

Germline-derived CDR1 and CDR2 are SNHLY and FYNNEI. The ends lost 6 bases at V and 2 bases at J; junction bases unmatched: 6. The CDR3 has 15 residues. Time point noted: newly diagnosed GD, antithyroid drugs for less than 3 months. Extracted RNA from PBMCs served as the source of the TCR library. Researchers made TCR beta libraries by using iRepertoire HTBI primers and running Arm-PCR on CDR3 regions. TCRdb itself ran the multiplex PCR reads through MiXCR, one entry per CDR3 protein. The data hold more than 450,000 distinct CDR3 sequences, with around 15% observed a single time. This sample was shared with a second study, whose subject was T cells in Graves' hyperthyroidism and ophthalmopathy. Turning to that study: The HTBI primer set was used in a first-round RT-PCR of the TCR CDR3.

The origin of this receptor is a man aged 35 to 55 with Graves disease. The J gene is TRBJ2-1, the V gene TRBV2; 8 bases are a match to TRBD1. The sequences come from peripheral blood mononuclear cells (PBMCs), collected at new diagnosis, from a patient treated with antithyroid drugs. The CDR3 DNA reads as TGTGCCAGCAGACAGGACAGGGTAACCTACAATGAGCAGTTCTTC. Translating it yields CASRQDRVTYNEQFF.